This entry describes one T cell receptor beta chain. It has no known antigen specificity. The input lacks base qualities; no much larger clone sits a single base away. The donors were healthy, HIV-negative adults with no recently reported acute infections or vaccinations. Every donor was a Caucasian adult residing in Nashville, Tennessee, USA. CD4+ T cells were enriched by magnetic negative selection, after which naive cells were positively selected on CD45RA and the negative fraction was taken as the memory subset. Blood was obtained by leukapheresis, after which PBMCs were separated by Ficoll-Histopaque density gradient centrifugation and cryopreserved in liquid nitrogen vapor phase. Purity and quantity of every magnetically sorted T cell population were checked by analytical flow cytometry. Genomic DNA was isolated from each sorted fraction and quantified by UV absorbance on a Nanodrop 2000c. This sample was taken from a study of shared clonotypes between healthy human individuals (dated by TCRdb to 2020 to 2022). Study-level background: Three men and two women, aged 18 to 49 years, made up the cohort. For each donor, CD4 naive and CD4 memory were each given three plates, CD8 naive was given two plates, and CD8 memory was given one plate. To estimate repertoire size and how much clonotype sharing occurs between individuals, the study deeply sequenced the blood TCR repertoires of five healthy adults. To increase sequencing depth and limit assay-specific biases, TCR repertoire library preparation and sequencing were carried out by different laboratories using diverse techniques. Each donor's leukapheresis produced roughly between about 0.8 and 10 billion PBMCs. The research as a whole found: Sampling was limited to blood, and TCR repertoires in tissue likely differ from TCR repertoires in blood. Because the study included only a small number of donors, the genetic and exposure-history diversity represented was limited. Pairwise subsampling indicated that sequencing depth was expected to affect the degree of clonotype sharing among donors. Estimated clonotype richness was generally larger for naive than for memory subsets. Compared with non-shared clonotypes, the clonotypes found in all four sorted-subset donors had higher generation probabilities. Rarefaction of sorted-subset datasets indicated incomplete sequencing despite the large sequencing depth. When a few donors were compared, the shared fraction of clonotypes was about 5.2% for naive CD4, around 4% for naive CD8, more than 2% for memory CD4, and less than 0.45% for memory CD8.

Using the deep immunoSEQ assay, multiplex PCR amplified TCR CDR3 regions from genomic DNA. Extracted genomic DNA from each cell subset was distributed evenly across all wells of several immunoSEQ 96-well plates, and each plate was treated as a replicate. For sorted subsets, approximately 190 ng genomic DNA, equal to tens of thousands of T cell genomes, was loaded into each replicate PCR. The purified libraries were quantified using a Qubit 3.0 fluorometer, sized with a Bioanalyzer 2100, and then quantified again using the KAPA Library Quantification kit. Every immunoSEQ 96-well plate was sequenced on a dedicated single-read 150-cycle Illumina NextSeq 550 flow cell. The authors' analysis ran thus. Because the immunoSEQ output held only junctional sequences and lacked quality scores, the filtering could not match the filtering applied to full-length reads. To assign V/J genes and CDR3, sequences were annotated using PyIR, a Python wrapper for IgBLAST v1.9, with IMGT germline references. Reads were removed for weak V/J assignments (E-value above 1e-6), missing CDR3, stop codons, out-of-frame junctions, or ambiguous translated residues. A V3J clonotype was defined by an identical inferred V gene, J gene, and CDR3 amino acid sequence. Percentage overlap between repertoires was computed as shared unique clonotypes divided by the size of the smaller repertoire. Richness of each repertoire was evaluated using RTK rarefaction, the Chao1 estimator, and Recon v2.1 estimates of unobserved clonotypes. For all TCRbeta clonotypes obtained by the gDNA method from several donors, generation probabilities were computed with OLGA. What TCRdb holds here is the immuneACCESS table cut down to in-frame rearrangements. Part of the clones is not present; checked against another copy, under half of the missing clones reflect an unresolved V gene, and the others are unexplained. That table is the source of V, J and clone size, and D and trimming were worked out from the DNA. Counted in this sample were a few million clones; about 92% of them appeared once. The ten largest clones capture roughly 0.13% of the sample.

The CDR3 runs 16 residues from the cysteine to the phenylalanine. Only CDR3 DNA is held: 48 bases, read in frame from base 1. The germline V end is reduced by 6 bases and the J end by 5 bases; junction bases left unmatched: 10. Reading the germline V gene gives CDR1 SGHTA and CDR2 FQGNSA. The chain employs TRBV7-2 and TRBJ2-2, and 9 junctional nucleotides match TRBD2. Specimen: naive CD4+ T cells sorted from blood. The label giving this sample's cell subset or site can be read as: CD45RA+ positively selected. The receptor comes from a man between 18 and 35 years old in good health. The sequenced DNA is TGTGCCAGCAGTCCCCGTCGGCTAGCGGGAACCGGGGAGCTGTTTTTT. This gives the protein CASSPRRLAGTGELFF.